This T cell receptor (beta chain) was profiled in a study of early T cells in non-severe SARS-CoV-2 infection. V lost 6 bases, J lost 0 bases, and 13 bases lay in between. CDR1 SGHRS and CDR2 YFSETQ come from the germline V gene. This CDR3 has 16 residues. Broader study findings: There was a bias toward anti-spike CD8 responses in VDJdb matching, which missed private and CD4 specificities.

As to this clonotype: What it binds is unknown.

TCRdb analysed the 5' RACE reads with MiXCR anew, one entry per CDR3 protein. The sample includes 77,000 or so distinct CDR3 sequences, approximately 15% of them seen just once. This sequence was found in an adult who was a healthcare worker with PCR-confirmed SARS-CoV-2 infection or an uninfected control (not recorded which). The material was whole blood, obtained at baseline. The genes are TRBV5-1 and TRBJ2-6, with D hard to call. The CDR3 bases are TGCGCCAGCACTCAAGCCGTGCTCTCTGGGGCCAACGTCCTGACTTTC. Its protein product is CASTQAVLSGANVLTF.